The 11 T cell receptor beta chains reported below all come from one sample, sequenced in a study of blood T cell repertoires in COVID-19. This table comes from immunoSEQ multiplex PCR, and its TCRdb copy is limited to in-frame clones, with some not included. This sample has some 25,000 clones; just over 90% occur once, and the top ten carry approximately 30%. The sample was peripheral blood. The receptor set was obtained from a man between 65 and 80 years old with active COVID-19.

This rearrangement joins TRBV7-2 to TRBJ2-3; 7 nucleotides match TRBD2. V lost 5 bases to trimming and J lost 4 bases; unmatched junction nucleotides: 6. Germline V gene data show CDR1 as SGHTA and CDR2 as FQGNSA. The CDR3 runs to 14 residues. CDR3 residues: CASSPTGLADTQYF. DNA of the CDR3: TGTGCCAGCAGCCCGACTGGACTAGCAGATACGCAGTATTTT.

This clone has just a few counts. This rearrangement joins TRBV7-8 to TRBJ2-3; TRBD1 agrees at 8 bases. The CDR3 has 19 residues. Germline CDR1 and CDR2: SGHVS and FQNEAQ. V was pared by 5 bases and J by 2 bases, with 18 bases of the junction left unmatched. The CDR3 bases are TGTGCCAGCAGCCACTCCAGGGGCCCCCGGGACAGGTACACAGATACGCAGTATTTT. It encodes CASSHSRGPRDRYTDTQYF.

The rearrangement uses TRBV5-8 and TRBJ1-5; D may be TRBD1 (6 bases). Germline CDR1 SGHTS, CDR2 YDEGEE. The V and J ends lost 10 bases and 1 base respectively, with 15 bases between them. The CDR3 is 14 amino acids. The CDR3 spells CALGDQGSNQPQHF. The CDR3 nucleotides read TGTGCCCTAGGGGACCAGGGGAGCAATCAGCCCCAGCATTTT.

The chain recombines TRBV18 with TRBJ1-2; D may be TRBD1 (5 bases). The CDR3 runs to 16 residues. Trimming removed 3 bases at V and 5 bases at J, with 19 bases between. Germline CDR1 KGHSH, CDR2 LQKENI. For the CDR3, the DNA is TGTGCCAGCTCACCCGCCTCTGAAGCAGGGCAGTATGGCTACACCTTC. The encoded protein is CASSPASEAGQYGYTF.

The count of this clone is one. The V call is TRBV9, the J call TRBJ2-7, with D perhaps matching TRBD2 (6 bases). CDR3 size: 15 residues. The germline CDR1 and CDR2 sequences are SGDLS and YYNGEE. V lost 4 bases, J lost 5 bases, and 19 bases lay in between. The CDR3 loop reads CASSPSYGGIDEQYF. For the CDR3, the DNA is TGTGCCAGCAGCCCCAGCTACGGGGGAATAGACGAGCAGTACTTC.

The rearrangement links TRBV7-7 to TRBJ2-1; 7 positions agree with TRBD2. J lost 2 bases, V lost 5 bases, and 9 bases had no gene match. CDR1 is SSHAT and CDR2 is FNYEAQ in the germline V gene (reference sequence). CDR3 length equals 16 residues. CDR3 sequence (DNA): TGTGCCAGCAGCCCGTTCGGCGGGAGCCCCTACAATGAGCAGTTCTTC. As protein: CASSPFGGSPYNEQFF.

This clone was recorded once. This sequence joins TRBV6-2 or TRBV6-3 and TRBJ1-5; D gene ambiguous. CDR3 size: 14 residues. From germline, CDR1 is MNHEY and CDR2 SVGEGT. V shed 1 base and J shed 4 bases, with 8 bases lying between them. For the CDR3, the DNA is TGTGCCAGCAGTTACTTAGACAAGAATCAGCCCCAGCATTTT. The encoded protein is CASSYLDKNQPQHF.

The chain recombines TRBV7-2 with TRBJ1-5; 12 bases are a match to TRBD1. CDR3 length: 15 residues. CDR1 is SGHTA, CDR2 FQGNSA, per germline. With V trimmed by 3 bases and J by 7 bases, 4 bases remained unmatched. The CDR3 reads CASSLGQGANQPQHF. As DNA, the CDR3 is TGTGCCAGCAGCTTGGGACAGGGGGCCAACCAGCCCCAGCATTTT.

The chain recombines TRBV6-5 with TRBJ1-1; 8 bases line up with TRBD1. V shed 5 bases, J shed 9 bases, and the junction held 14 bases outside the gene matches. CDR3 length: 15 amino acids. CDR1 MNHEY and CDR2 SVGAGI come from the germline V gene. The CDR3 reads CASSNRDRSIPKAFF. The CDR3 coding sequence is TGTGCCAGCAGTAACCGGGACAGGTCTATCCCGAAAGCTTTCTTT.

The J gene is TRBJ1-1, the V gene TRBV4-3, with D hard to call. The germline V and J ends were trimmed by 0 bases and 11 bases, with 13 bases remaining between them. The CDR3 loop spans 13 amino acids. Germline CDR1 reads LGHNA; CDR2 reads YSLEER. CDR3 sequence reads: CASSQDRELEAFF. CDR3 in DNA: TGCGCCAGCAGCCAAGATAGGGAGCTCGAGGCTTTCTTT.

The V and J genes are TRBV30 and TRBJ1-4; no reliable D call. V lost 3 bases to trimming and J lost 3 bases, with 11 bases between them. CDR1 and CDR2 from the germline V gene are GTSNPN and SVGIG (reference sequence). This CDR3 is 14 amino acids long. The CDR3 DNA sequence: TGTGCCTGGAGCCACTCACCGGCTAATGAAAAACTGTTTTTT. It yields the protein CAWSHSPANEKLFF. Full variable domain (outside the CDR3, taken from reference TRBV30 and TRBJ1-4): SQTIHQWPATLVQPVGSPLSLECTVEGTSNPNLYWYRQAAGRGLQLLFYSVGIGQISSEVPQNLSASRPQDRQFILSSKKLLLSDSGFYLCAWSHSPANEKLFFGSGTQLSVL.